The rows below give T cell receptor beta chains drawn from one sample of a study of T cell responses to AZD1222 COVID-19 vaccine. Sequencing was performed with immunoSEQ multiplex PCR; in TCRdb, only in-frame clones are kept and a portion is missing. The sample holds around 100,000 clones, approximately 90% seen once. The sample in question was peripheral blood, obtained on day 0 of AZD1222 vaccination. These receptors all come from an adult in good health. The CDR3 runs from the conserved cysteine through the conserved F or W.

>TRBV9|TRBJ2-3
CASSVGSGGMDTQYF
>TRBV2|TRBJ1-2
CASSERYGYTF
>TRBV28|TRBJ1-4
CASSSDGVEKLFF
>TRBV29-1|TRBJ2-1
CSLARGGRYNEQFF
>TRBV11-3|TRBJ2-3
CASSLDQGGSVFADTQYF
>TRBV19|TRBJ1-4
CASKMTAGGIGEKLFF
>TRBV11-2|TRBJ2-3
CASSRPQTSGGVTDTQYF
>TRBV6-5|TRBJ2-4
CASSYSKGRTSQYF
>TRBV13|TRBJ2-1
CASSLDRGGESNEQFF
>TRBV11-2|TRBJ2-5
CASSVSGTGLGETQYF
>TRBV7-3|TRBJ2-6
CASSSSGANVLTF
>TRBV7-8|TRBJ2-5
CASSLRTGVWETQYF
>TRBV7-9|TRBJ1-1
CASSLDFKNTEAFF
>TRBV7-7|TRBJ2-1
CASSLDRASYNEQFF
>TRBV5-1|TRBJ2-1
CASTSEAGVHNEQFF
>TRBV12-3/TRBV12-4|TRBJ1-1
CASSSQRNTEAFF
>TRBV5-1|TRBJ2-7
CASSLSQASEQYF
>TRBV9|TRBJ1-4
CASSPETGGGEKLFF
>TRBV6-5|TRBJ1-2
CASSRNREMGYTF
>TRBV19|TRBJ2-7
CASSIGGNSYEQYF